These 26 T cell receptor beta chains came from one sample sequenced in a study of cytomegalovirus exposure and HLA in healthy donors. PCR employed 60 Vbeta and 13 Jbeta primers. Profiling relied on immunoSEQ multiplex PCR, and the TCRdb table lists in-frame clones only, not all of them. The sample holds 100,000 to 150,000 clones, about 68% seen once. Sequencing input: PBMCs. The receptor source for this set is a man between 40 and 49 years old in good health and CMV-seropositive.

On this clone itself: An end of the junction does not agree with germline; a read error may underlie this. The gene calls are TRBV27 and TRBJ2-1; D possibly corresponds to TRBD2 (6 bases). In germline, CDR1 is MNHEY, CDR2 SMNVEV (reference sequence). CDR3 length: 13 residues. In DNA form, the CDR3 reads TGTGCCAGCAGGTTATCACTAGCCAATGAGCAGTTCTTC. Translation: CASRLSLANEQFF.

This clone was detected only a few times. The chain is built from TRBV6-5 and TRBJ2-7; tentatively, D is TRBD2 (5 bases). The CDR3 totals 12 residues. V was pared by 5 bases and J by 6 bases, with 11 bases between. CDR1 is MNHEY and CDR2 is SVGAGI in the germline V gene. This CDR3 reads CASSKLLGEQYF. The CDR3 nucleotides are TGTGCCAGCAGTAAATTACTAGGCGAGCAGTACTTC.

The rearrangement links TRBV7-8 to TRBJ2-4, with D uncertain. Germline V CDR1 and CDR2: SGHVS, FQNEAQ. V was shortened by 7 bases and J by 0 bases, with 7 bases between the two germline ends. The CDR3 has 13 amino acids. The CDR3 loop reads CASKPLAKNIQYF. The CDR3, as DNA: TGTGCCAGCAAGCCCCTAGCCAAAAACATTCAGTACTTC.

The chain employs TRBV19 and TRBJ1-5; tentative D call: TRBD1 (6 bases). The CDR3 runs 13 residues. The V end lost 6 bases, the J end lost 4 bases, and 10 bases lay between the germline ends. Germline V gene data show CDR1 as LNHDA and CDR2 as SQIVND (reference sequence). As DNA, the CDR3 is TGTGCCAGTAGAGGAAGGGGGAATCAGCCCCAGCATTTT. This translates into CASRGRGNQPQHF.

The chain carries TRBV19 and TRBJ1-3; D is perhaps TRBD1 (5 bases). V lost 4 bases and J lost 3, with 10 bases in between. This CDR3 is 14 amino acids long. Germline assignment: CDR1 LNHDA and CDR2 SQIVND (reference sequence). The CDR3 DNA is TGTGCCAGTAGTAGGCAGGGTTTTGGAAACACCATATATTTT. This sequence encodes CASSRQGFGNTIYF.

The V and J genes are TRBV4-3 and TRBJ1-4; D call uncertain. The V end lost 0 bases, the J end lost 8 bases, and 16 bases lay between the germline ends. Per germline, CDR1 LGHNA and CDR2 YSLEER. The CDR3 runs to 16 residues. The CDR3 reads CASSQDLVRSGEKLFF. The CDR3 DNA reads TGCGCCAGCAGCCAAGACTTGGTCAGATCGGGAGAAAAACTGTTTTTT.

The chain is built from TRBV7-3 and TRBJ2-1; 14 nucleotides agree with TRBD2. There are 16 residues in the CDR3. Germline V lookup: CDR1 SGHTA, CDR2 FQGTGA. V lost 5 bases and J lost 9; bases outside the gene matches: 9. The DNA for the CDR3 is TGTGCCAGCAGCACGCGACTAGCGGGAGGGAGGGGTGAGCAGTTCTTC. Translated: CASSTRLAGGRGEQFF.

The genes are TRBV6-5 and TRBJ2-5, with D unresolved. This CDR3 has 11 residues. Germline CDR1 and CDR2: MNHEY and SVGAGI. The V gene lost 5 bases and the J gene lost 6 bases, with 7 bases spanning the gap. The CDR3 coding sequence is TGTGCCAGCAGTGAAGCTCAGACCCAGTACTTC. Encoded protein: CASSEAQTQYF.

The CDR3 nucleotides are TGTGCCAGCAGCCATAGACAGGGGGCCTACGAGCAGTACTTC. It codes for CASSHRQGAYEQYF. This chain links TRBV5-4 with TRBJ2-7, with 9 bases aligning to TRBD1. Trimming took 4 bases from V and 2 from J; bases not matched to a gene: 4. Germline assignment: CDR1 SGHNT and CDR2 YYREEE (reference sequence). This CDR3 spans 14 amino acids.

The rearrangement links TRBV6-1 to TRBJ2-7, with 10 bases fitting TRBD2. The length of the CDR3 is 18 residues. V gave up 2 bases and J gave up 0 bases; unmatched junction bases: 10. Per the germline V gene, CDR1 is MNHNS and CDR2 is SASEGT. CDR3 residues: CASSEILAGAQSSYEQYF. In DNA, the CDR3 is TGTGCCAGCAGTGAAATCCTAGCGGGGGCTCAGAGCTCCTACGAGCAGTACTTC.

Only a few counts were recorded for this clone. In DNA, the CDR3 is TGTGCCAGTAGTATAGCAGGGGGCTCTGGGGCCAACGTCCTGACTTTC. This sequence encodes CASSIAGGSGANVLTF. This sequence joins TRBV19 and TRBJ2-6; 7 nucleotides agree with TRBD1. This CDR3 region has 16 residues. V shed 1 base and J 0 bases; nucleotides not matched to a gene: 0. Germline-derived CDR1 and CDR2 are LNHDA and SQIVND (reference sequence).

The V and J genes are TRBV28 and TRBJ2-7; 9 nucleotides agree with TRBD1. CDR3 length: 15 amino acids. V was clipped by 5 bases and J by 0 bases; unmatched bases: 5. CDR1 MDHEN and CDR2 SYDVKM come from the germline V gene. In DNA, the CDR3 is TGTGCCAGCAGTGGACAGGGGCCCGGCTCCTACGAGCAGTACTTC. Its protein is CASSGQGPGSYEQYF.

The chain uses TRBV27 and TRBJ2-1, with 9 bases that match TRBD1. V lost 4 bases, J lost 2 bases, and 6 bases stayed unmatched. Germline lookup yields CDR1 MNHEY and CDR2 SMNVEV (reference sequence). This CDR3 is built from 16 residues. The CDR3 DNA is TGTGCCAGCAGTTACCTAGGGACAGGGCCCTACAATGAGCAGTTCTTC. It encodes CASSYLGTGPYNEQFF.

The genes are TRBV4-2 and TRBJ1-1; D ambiguous. V lost 5 bases to trimming and J lost 1 base, with 11 bases between them. CDR3 length: 14 amino acids. The V gene's germline CDR1 is LGHNA and CDR2 YNFKEQ. The CDR3 DNA follows: TGTGCCAGCAGCGTGAGCACCCGGAACACTGAAGCTTTCTTT. It specifies CASSVSTRNTEAFF.

The J gene is TRBJ1-2, the V gene TRBV30; 8 nucleotides match TRBD1. Unmatched junction bases numbered 6, after V lost 1 base and J lost 8 bases. The V gene's germline CDR1 is GTSNPN and CDR2 SVGIG (reference sequence). The CDR3 is 13 residues long. DNA of the CDR3: TGTGCCTGGAGTGCAGGGGGCCGGCGCGGCTACACCTTC. Translation: CAWSAGGRRGYTF.

The chain combines TRBV2 with TRBJ1-3; no reliable D call. Deletions cut 2 bases from V and 0 bases from J, with 5 bases between. The CDR3 has 14 residues. Germline loops: CDR1 SNHLY, CDR2 FYNNEI. In nucleotides, the CDR3 is TGTGCCAGCAGTGAAATGAGCTCTGGAAACACCATATATTTT. Amino acids: CASSEMSSGNTIYF.

The rearrangement uses TRBV6-5 and TRBJ2-7; 10 bases agree with TRBD1. V shed 6 bases, J shed 2 bases, and the junction held 4 bases outside the gene matches. CDR1 MNHEY and CDR2 SVGAGI come from the germline V gene. The CDR3 has 14 residues. CDR3 region: CASSTTGGAYEQYF. The CDR3, as DNA: TGTGCCAGCAGCACGACAGGGGGCGCCTACGAGCAGTACTTC.

The rearrangement uses TRBV5-1 and TRBJ1-2; weak D call: TRBD1 (5 bases). The CDR3 is made up of 14 amino acids. Trimming stripped 7 bases from V and 6 bases from J, with 19 bases between. Germline V CDR1 and CDR2: SGHRS, YFSETQ. This CDR3 reads CASALDQGINGYTF. DNA of the CDR3: TGCGCCAGCGCCCTGGATCAGGGAATCAATGGCTACACCTTC.

The chain combines TRBV19 with TRBJ1-1, with TRBD1 matching over 8 bases. The CDR3 covers 14 residues. CDR1 LNHDA and CDR2 SQIVND come from the germline V gene (reference sequence). With V trimmed by 5 bases and J by 6 bases, 8 bases remained unmatched. The CDR3 reads CASSVENRGSEAFF. The CDR3 DNA follows: TGTGCCAGTAGTGTCGAAAACAGGGGGTCTGAAGCTTTCTTT.

This chain joins TRBV5-6 and TRBJ1-2; 7 bases fit TRBD1. Germline-derived CDR1 and CDR2 are SGHDT and YYEEEE. The CDR3 sequence is 15 residues long. Losses at the gene ends were 3 bases for V and 4 bases for J; bases not matched to a gene: 9. DNA of the CDR3: TGTGCCAGCAGCTCGGGGGACAGCCTGTTCTATGGCTACACCTTC. Its translation: CASSSGDSLFYGYTF. Full variable domain (remainder filled in from reference TRBV5-6 and TRBJ1-2): DAGVTQSPTHLIKTRGQQVTLRCSPKSGHDTVSWYQQALGQGPQFIFQYYEEEERQRGNFPDRFSGHQFPNYSSELNVNALLLGDSALYLCASSSGDSLFYGYTFGSGTRLTVV.

The chain joins TRBV7-8 to TRBJ2-7, with D hard to call. The V end was cut by 0 bases, the J end by 3 bases, with 12 bases between. The germline V gene encodes CDR1 SGHVS and CDR2 FQNEAQ. This CDR3 contains 15 residues. The CDR3 sequence: CASSLASARGYEQYF. CDR3 bases: TGTGCCAGCAGCTTAGCGTCGGCCCGAGGCTACGAGCAGTACTTC.

The CDR3 spells CASSNSGTGDSEQYF. CDR3 DNA sequence: TGCGCCAGCAGCAACTCCGGGACAGGGGATTCCGAGCAGTACTTC. V is TRBV5-1 and J is TRBJ2-7, with TRBD1 matching 10 bases. The CDR3 totals 15 residues. Germline values: CDR1 SGHRS, CDR2 YFSETQ. V was pared by 4 bases and J by 6 bases, with 10 bases of the junction left unmatched.

The chain is built from TRBV18 and TRBJ2-1; 7 bases are a match to TRBD1. V lost 2 bases and J lost 2; bases outside the gene matches: 3. The germline V gene has CDR1 KGHSH and CDR2 LQKENI. This CDR3 has 15 amino acids. This CDR3 is CASSPTGATYNEQFF. In nucleotides, the CDR3 is TGTGCCAGCTCACCAACAGGGGCTACCTACAATGAGCAGTTCTTC.

V and J are TRBV27 and TRBJ1-4; D is unresolved. The V and J ends lost 6 bases and 8 bases respectively, with 28 bases between them. CDR3 length equals 18 residues. Germline CDR1 MNHEY, CDR2 SMNVEV (reference sequence). CDR3 protein: CASSELRASINRREKLFF. The CDR3 region has the DNA TGTGCCAGCAGCGAACTGAGGGCCTCCATCAATAGGCGGGAAAAACTGTTTTTT.

The chain recombines TRBV6-1 with TRBJ2-7; weak D call: TRBD1 (6 bases). Germline CDR1 MNHNS, CDR2 SASEGT. The CDR3 is made up of 12 amino acids. Trimming stripped 7 bases from V and 1 base from J, with 8 bases between. For the CDR3, the DNA is TGTGCCAGCACTACAGGGTCCTACGAGCAGTACTTC. It encodes CASTTGSYEQYF.

J is TRBJ2-3 and V is TRBV19; weak D call: TRBD2 (5 bases). The CDR3 loop spans 13 amino acids. Germline-derived CDR1 and CDR2 are LNHDA and SQIVND (reference sequence). Trimming cost V 3 bases and J 1 base, with 5 bases left between them. CDR3 in DNA: TGTGCCAGTAGTATCGGGGGCACAGATACGCAGTATTTT. This sequence encodes CASSIGGTDTQYF.